This entry lists 12 T cell receptor beta chains sequenced from one sample in a study of T-cell reconstitution after alpha-beta-depleted transplantation in children. Preparing the TCRbeta library involved the use of unique molecular identifiers. Each CDR3 protein is one row after TCRdb ran MiXCR on the PCR reads. The sample shows approximately 500,000 distinct CDR3 sequences, roughly 27% of them seen only once. The sequencing used PBMCs, collected before TCRalphabeta/CD19-depleted stem cell transplant. The origin of the receptors is a boy less than two years old with Wiskott-Aldrich syndrome, due to receive a stem cell transplant.

This clonotype was seen only a few times. J is TRBJ2-1 and V is TRBV7-9; 7 bases align to TRBD2. V lost 6 bases, J lost 6 bases, and 8 bases stayed unmatched. The germline gives CDR1 SEHNR, CDR2 FQNEAQ (reference sequence). The CDR3 is made up of 14 amino acids. The CDR3 coding sequence is TGTGCCAGCAGTAACAGCGGGACTTTCAATGAGCAGTTCTTC. Translating gives CASSNSGTFNEQFF.

This clonotype showed up just a few times. J is TRBJ2-7 and V is TRBV18; no definite D call. The CDR3 totals 13 residues. V dropped 1 base and J dropped 8 bases, with 12 bases sitting between them. From germline, CDR1 is KGHSH and CDR2 LQKENI. CDR3 bases: TGTGCCAGCTCACCACAGAGCACCTGGCAGCAGTACTTC. This gives the protein CASSPQSTWQQYF.

In its sample, this clonotype was seen a few times. V usage is TRBV24-1 and J usage is TRBJ2-7; maybe TRBD2 (6 bases). The CDR3 consists of 11 residues. Trimming left V 7 bases short and J 5 bases short, with 8 bases between. Germline assignment: CDR1 KGHDR and CDR2 SFDVKD. The CDR3 sequence: CATSERDEQYF. CDR3 sequence (DNA): TGTGCCACCAGCGAGCGGGACGAGCAGTACTTC.

The rearrangement links TRBV5-5 to TRBJ2-7; D is tentatively TRBD1 or TRBD2 (6 bases each). This CDR3 is 14 amino acids long. Trimming removed 7 bases at V and 3 bases at J, with 17 bases between. CDR1 and CDR2 from the germline V gene are SGHKS and YYEKEE (reference sequence). The CDR3 loop is CASWKGGGLYEQYF. As DNA, the CDR3 is TGTGCCAGCTGGAAGGGGGGCGGACTCTACGAGCAGTACTTC.

The CDR3 nucleotides read TGCGCCAGCAGCGAGGGACTAGCGGGTGGTGAGCAGTTCTTC. This translates into CASSEGLAGGEQFF. This chain connects TRBV5-1 to TRBJ2-1; 12 bases are shared with TRBD2. The CDR3 extends over 14 amino acids. Looked up from germline, CDR1 is SGHRS and CDR2 is YFSETQ. The trim removed 4 bases at V and 9 bases at J, leaving 5 bases unmatched.

This clonotype has a handful of counts. This sequence joins TRBV12-3 or TRBV12-4 and TRBJ2-2, with TRBD2 matching over 11 bases. V shed 3 bases and J 5 bases; nucleotides not matched to a gene: 5. This CDR3 comprises 16 residues. The CDR3 region has the DNA TGTGCCAGCAGTTTTGGTAGCGGGAGGGATACCGGGGAGCTGTTTTTT. The encoded protein is CASSFGSGRDTGELFF.

This sequence joins TRBV18 and TRBJ2-2; the D is unclear. The germline V and J ends were trimmed by 1 base and 2 bases, with 8 bases remaining between them. This CDR3 region has 15 residues. Germline values: CDR1 KGHSH, CDR2 LQKENI. CDR3 amino acids: CASSPQQDNTGELFF. DNA for the CDR3: TGTGCCAGCTCACCACAGCAGGACAACACCGGGGAGCTGTTTTTT.

V is TRBV4-2 and J is TRBJ2-3, with 9 bases fitting TRBD2. The CDR3 consists of 19 residues. From germline, CDR1 is LGHNA and CDR2 YNFKEQ. The junction had 11 bases not matched to a gene; V was cut back by 1 base and J by 0 bases. CDR3 nucleotides: TGTGCCAGCAGCCAAGCTCGTTGGTCTAGCGGGACGAGCACAGATACGCAGTATTTT. Amino acids: CASSQARWSSGTSTDTQYF.

This rearrangement joins TRBV10-3 to TRBJ2-5; TRBD1 agrees at 7 bases. Germline trimming cut 10 bases from V and 4 bases from J; bases unmatched to any gene: 3. Germline CDR1 reads ENHRY; CDR2 reads SYGVKD. The CDR3 loop spans 11 amino acids. CDR3 region: CATGTAETQYF. CDR3 sequence (DNA): TGTGCCACCGGGACAGCAGAGACCCAGTACTTC.

This clonotype was counted only a few times. The chain joins TRBV6-2 or TRBV6-3 to TRBJ2-5; D may be TRBD2 (5 bases). The CDR3 sequence is 16 residues long. V lost 3 bases to trimming and J lost 4 bases, with 18 bases between them. The germline gives CDR1 MNHEY, CDR2 SVGEGT. Here the CDR3 reads CASSYGRAGRRETQYF. The CDR3 nucleotides are TGTGCCAGCAGTTATGGCCGGGCGGGCCGACGAGAGACCCAGTACTTC.

This clonotype was seen many times. The V call is TRBV5-1, the J call TRBJ1-3; D is perhaps TRBD1 (6 bases). V gave up 5 bases and J gave up 0 bases, with 12 bases separating them. Germline values: CDR1 SGHRS, CDR2 YFSETQ. There are 15 residues in the CDR3. CDR3 sequence (DNA): TGCGCCAGCAGTCCACAGGGACTCTCTGGAAACACCATATATTTT. This translates into CASSPQGLSGNTIYF.

The chain joins TRBV12-3 or TRBV12-4 to TRBJ2-5; D remains ambiguous. Trimming shortened V by 2 bases and J by 0 bases, and 7 bases separated the two germline ends. CDR3 size: 14 residues. CDR3 sequence (DNA): TGTGCCAGCAGTTTATCGGCAGACCAAGAGACCCAGTACTTC. Encoded protein: CASSLSADQETQYF.